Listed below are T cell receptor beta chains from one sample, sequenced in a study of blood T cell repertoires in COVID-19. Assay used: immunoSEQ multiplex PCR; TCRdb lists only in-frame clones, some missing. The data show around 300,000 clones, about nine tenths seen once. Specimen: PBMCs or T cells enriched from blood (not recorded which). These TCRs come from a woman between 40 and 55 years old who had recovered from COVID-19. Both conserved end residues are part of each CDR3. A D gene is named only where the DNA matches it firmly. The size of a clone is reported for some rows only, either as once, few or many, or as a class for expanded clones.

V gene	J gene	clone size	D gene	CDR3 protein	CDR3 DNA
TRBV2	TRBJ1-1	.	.	CASRGDGSTEAFF	TGTGCCAGCAGGGGGGACGGGAGTACTGAAGCTTTCTTT
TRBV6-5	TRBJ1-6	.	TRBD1	CASTYGAGGNSPLHF	TGTGCCAGCACTTACGGGGCAGGGGGAAATTCACCCCTCCACTTT
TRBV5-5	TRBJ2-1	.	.	CASSLAVNEQFF	TGTGCCAGCAGCTTGGCGGTCAATGAGCAGTTCTTC
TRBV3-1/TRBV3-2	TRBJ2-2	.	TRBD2	CASSQFLADTGELFF	TGTGCCAGCAGCCAATTCCTAGCGGACACCGGGGAGCTGTTTTTT
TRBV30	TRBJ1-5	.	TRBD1	CAWSRTGGNQPQHF	TGTGCCTGGAGTAGAACAGGGGGCAATCAGCCCCAGCATTTT
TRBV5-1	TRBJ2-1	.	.	CASSLAGGSNEQFF	TGCGCCAGCAGCTTGGCCGGCGGATCAAATGAGCAGTTCTTC
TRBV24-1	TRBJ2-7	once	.	CATSDLPGSYEQYF	TGTGCCACCAGTGATTTGCCCGGCTCCTACGAGCAGTACTTC
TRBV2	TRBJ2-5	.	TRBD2	CASSPNSGETQYF	TGTGCCAGCAGTCCTAATAGCGGGGAGACCCAGTACTTC
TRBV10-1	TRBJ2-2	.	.	CASSESPGLTTGELFF	TGCGCCAGCAGTGAGTCCCCGGGACTTACGACCGGGGAGCTGTTTTTT
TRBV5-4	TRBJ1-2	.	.	CASRNRATDYGYTF	TGTGCCAGCAGGAACAGGGCGACTGACTATGGCTACACCTTC
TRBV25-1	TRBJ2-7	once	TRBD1	CASSSGQGYEQYF	TGTGCCAGCAGCTCCGGACAGGGGTACGAGCAGTACTTC
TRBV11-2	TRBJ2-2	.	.	CASSLGWMAGARGTGELFF	TGTGCCAGCAGCTTAGGGTGGATGGCGGGGGCGCGAGGCACCGGGGAGCTGTTTTTT
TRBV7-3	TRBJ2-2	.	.	CASSPNRFGNTGELFF	TGTGCCAGCAGCCCAAACAGGTTTGGGAATACCGGGGAGCTGTTTTTT
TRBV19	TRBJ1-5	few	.	CASTQGSGNQPQHF	TGTGCCAGTACTCAGGGTAGTGGCAATCAGCCCCAGCATTTT
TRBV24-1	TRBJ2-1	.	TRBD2	CATSDPAGGRYNEQFF	TGTGCCACCAGTGATCCCGCGGGGGGGCGTTACAATGAGCAGTTCTTC
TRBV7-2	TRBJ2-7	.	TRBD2	CASSPTGLAGGGSYEQYF	TGTGCCAGCAGCCCTACGGGACTAGCGGGTGGAGGGTCGTACGAGCAGTACTTC
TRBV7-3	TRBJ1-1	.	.	CASSLGPWGEAFF	TGTGCCAGCAGCTTGGGGCCCTGGGGTGAAGCTTTCTTT
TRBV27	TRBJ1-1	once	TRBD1	CASSLTILDRGNTEAFF	TGTGCCAGCAGTTTGACAATTCTCGACAGGGGGAACACTGAAGCTTTCTTT
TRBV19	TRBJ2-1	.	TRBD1	CASSPGQGYNEQFF	TGTGCCAGTAGTCCGGGACAGGGGTACAATGAGCAGTTCTTC
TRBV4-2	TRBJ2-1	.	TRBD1	CASSQRLGQGIHEQFF	TGTGCCAGCAGCCAAAGACTGGGACAGGGAATTCATGAGCAGTTCTTC
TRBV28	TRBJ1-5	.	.	CASSLGRVPYSNQPQHF	TGTGCCAGCAGTTTAGGCCGTGTCCCTTATAGCAATCAGCCCCAGCATTTT
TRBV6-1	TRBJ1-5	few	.	CASSEVPVGALNQPQHF	TGTGCCAGCAGTGAAGTCCCAGTAGGGGCGTTAAATCAGCCCCAGCATTTT
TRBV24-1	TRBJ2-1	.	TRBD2	CATSASGRDNEQFF	TGTGCCACCAGTGCGAGCGGGAGGGACAATGAGCAGTTCTTC
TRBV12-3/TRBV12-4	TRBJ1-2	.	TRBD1	CASSFTGGYGYTF	TGTGCCAGCAGCTTCACAGGGGGCTATGGCTACACCTTC
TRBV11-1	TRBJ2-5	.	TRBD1	CASSLAFDRDQETQYF	TGTGCCAGCAGCTTAGCGTTCGACAGGGACCAAGAGACCCAGTACTTC
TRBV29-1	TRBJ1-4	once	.	CSVPRGTGNNEKLFF	TGCAGCGTCCCTAGGGGGACGGGGAATAATGAAAAACTGTTTTTT
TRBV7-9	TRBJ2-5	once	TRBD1	CASSWDRAQETQYF	TGTGCCAGCAGCTGGGACAGGGCCCAAGAGACCCAGTACTTC
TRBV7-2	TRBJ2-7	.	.	CASSSQGISYEQYF	TGTGCCAGCAGCTCGCAGGGAATCTCCTACGAGCAGTACTTC
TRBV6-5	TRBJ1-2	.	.	CASRTRVSYGYTF	TGTGCCTCTCGAACACGGGTGAGCTATGGCTACACCTTC
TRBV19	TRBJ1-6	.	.	CASTAGGGLNSPLHF	TGTGCCAGTACCGCCGGGGGAGGGCTTAATTCACCCCTCCACTTT
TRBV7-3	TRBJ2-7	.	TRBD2	CASSPSGGPPGIHEQYF	TGTGCCAGCAGCCCTAGCGGGGGGCCCCCAGGCATCCACGAGCAGTACTTC
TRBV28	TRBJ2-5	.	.	CASTRIWGADPETQYF	TGTGCCAGCACCCGCATATGGGGCGCCGATCCGGAGACCCAGTACTTC
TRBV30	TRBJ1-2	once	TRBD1	CAWSVGSGGGYTF	TGTGCCTGGAGTGTTGGGTCAGGGGGGGGCTACACCTTC
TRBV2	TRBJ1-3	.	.	CASNGQTGNTIYF	TGTGCCAGCAATGGACAGACAGGAAACACCATATATTTT
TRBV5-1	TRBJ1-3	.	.	CASSLAPGGSSGNTIYF	TGCGCCAGCAGCTTGGCACCGGGGGGGAGCTCTGGAAACACCATATATTTT
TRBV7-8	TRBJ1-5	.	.	CASSVRTAGNQPQHF	TGTGCCAGCAGCGTGAGGACAGCTGGGAATCAGCCCCAGCATTTT
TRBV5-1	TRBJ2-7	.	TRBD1	CASSLSLPLQGWGYEQYF	TGCGCCAGCAGCCTTAGCCTACCCTTACAGGGGTGGGGCTACGAGCAGTACTTC
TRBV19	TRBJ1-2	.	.	CATHLSGAVYGYTF	TGTGCCACTCATCTCTCAGGAGCGGTCTATGGCTACACCTTC
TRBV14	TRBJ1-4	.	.	CASSHLKGKGDEKLFF	TGTGCCAGCAGCCACCTCAAGGGCAAAGGGGATGAAAAACTGTTTTTT
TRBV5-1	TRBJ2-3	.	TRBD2	CASSFTSGGPITDTQYF	TGCGCCAGCAGCTTCACTAGCGGAGGACCCATCACAGATACGCAGTATTTT
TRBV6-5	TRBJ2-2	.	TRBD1	CASRPTGMVGELFF	TGTGCCAGCAGGCCGACAGGGATGGTAGGGGAGCTGTTTTTT
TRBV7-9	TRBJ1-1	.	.	CASSLQGTMNTEAFF	TGTGCCAGCAGCCTACAGGGAACGATGAACACTGAAGCTTTCTTT
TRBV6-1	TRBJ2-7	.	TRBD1	CASSGPNLRTGGRDEQYF	TGTGCCAGCAGTGGTCCCAATTTACGGACAGGGGGCAGGGACGAGCAGTACTTC
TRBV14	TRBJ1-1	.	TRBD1	CASSQKTGVDTEAFF	TGTGCCAGCAGCCAGAAAACAGGGGTGGACACTGAAGCTTTCTTT
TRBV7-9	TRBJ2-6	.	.	CASTRGSVGNVLTF	TGTGCCAGCACCAGGGGCTCAGTAGGCAACGTCCTGACTTTC
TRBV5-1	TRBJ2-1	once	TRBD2	CASSSKGGRAQGNEQFF	TGCGCCAGCAGCTCAAAGGGCGGGAGGGCCCAGGGAAATGAGCAGTTCTTC
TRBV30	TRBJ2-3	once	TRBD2	CAWMPPGLAGSTDTQYF	TGTGCCTGGATGCCCCCTGGACTAGCGGGGAGCACAGATACGCAGTATTTT
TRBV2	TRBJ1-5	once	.	CASGQGYQPQHF	TGTGCCAGCGGGCAGGGATATCAGCCCCAGCATTTT
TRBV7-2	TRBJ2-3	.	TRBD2	CASSLGLVADTQYF	TGTGCCAGCAGCTTGGGACTAGTGGCAGATACGCAGTATTTT
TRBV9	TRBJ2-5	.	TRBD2	CASSVAPSGSWETQYF	TGTGCCAGCAGCGTAGCTCCTAGCGGGAGTTGGGAGACCCAGTACTTC
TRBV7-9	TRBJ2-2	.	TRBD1	CASSTGTENTGELFF	TGTGCCAGCAGCACCGGGACAGAGAACACCGGGGAGCTGTTTTTT
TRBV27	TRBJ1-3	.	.	CASSSGGAGNTIYF	TGTGCCAGCAGTTCGGGGGGCGCAGGAAACACCATATATTTT
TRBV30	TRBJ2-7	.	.	CAWSSQGSEQYF	TGTGCCTGGAGTTCCCAGGGAAGCGAGCAGTACTTC
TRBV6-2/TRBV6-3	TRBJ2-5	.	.	CASSYGYDSGEETQYF	TGTGCCAGCAGTTACGGTTACGACTCCGGAGAAGAGACCCAGTACTTC
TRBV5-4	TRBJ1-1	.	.	CASSLDSGLNTEAFF	TGTGCCAGCAGCTTGGATTCAGGGCTGAACACTGAAGCTTTCTTT
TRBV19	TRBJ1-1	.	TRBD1	CASSLSGTGFNTEAFF	TGTGCCAGTAGCCTCTCCGGGACAGGCTTTAACACTGAAGCTTTCTTT
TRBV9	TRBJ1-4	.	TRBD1	CASSAQGAREKLFF	TGTGCCAGCAGCGCACAGGGGGCGCGTGAAAAACTGTTTTTT